One TCR beta chain is described in this entry. The data were taken from a study of blood T cell repertoires in COVID-19. Across the whole study: Donors in the United States, Italy and Spain gave samples during acute or convalescent COVID-19. PBMCs, B-cell-depleted T cells, or T cells provided the cDNA or gDNA that made up the material.

The authors' processing: How many nucleated cells were present was estimated from reference gene primer amplification. TCRdb's copy holds only in-frame clones and misses some; the assay was immunoSEQ multiplex PCR. V and J calls and clone size are as listed in that table; D and trimming were resolved from the DNA. In the table there are tens of thousands of clones, around 90% of which are singletons. CDR1 and CDR2 from the germline V gene are SGHTA and FQGTGA. Trimming at V came to 4 bases and at J to 5 bases, leaving 7 bases not matched to a gene. CDR3 size: 14 residues. The V call is TRBV7-3, the J call TRBJ2-5, with TRBD2 identical over 7 bases. Sequencing was performed on peripheral blood. The TCR sequence derives from a human donor in a cohort sampled during active COVID-19. The CDR3 DNA follows: TGTGCCAGCAGCTCCTCGGGAGGAGGGGAGACCCAGTACTTC. Amino acid sequence: CASSSSGGGETQYF.